The T cell receptor beta chain under discussion was sequenced for a study of regulatory T cells in long-lasting Graves disease. Arm-PCR with iRepertoire HTBI primers amplified the CDR3 regions for these TCR beta libraries. TCRdb fed the multiplex PCR reads into MiXCR, producing one record per CDR3 protein. The sample has 600,000 to 650,000 distinct CDR3 sequences, 15% to 20% seen once. This CDR3 spans 14 amino acids. The germline V gene encodes CDR1 MNHGY and CDR2 SVAAGI. Time point given: newly diagnosed GD, antithyroid drugs for less than 3 months. Extracted RNA from PBMCs served as the source of the TCR library. A further study also used this sample, focusing on T cells in Graves' hyperthyroidism and ophthalmopathy.

This chain links TRBV6-9 with TRBJ2-3; 8 bases are shared with TRBD2. The end of the DNA aligns better with TRBJ2-5, so the J call may be wrong. This receptor was obtained from a woman aged 30 to 39 with Graves disease. The sequences come from peripheral blood mononuclear cells (PBMCs), collected at new diagnosis, from a patient treated with antithyroid drugs. CDR3 region: CASSYGGAAETQYF. The CDR3 DNA follows: TGTGCCAGCAGTTACGGGGGGGCGGCTGAGACCCAGTACTTC.